This TCR beta chain was identified during a study of Ad26.COV2.S vaccination and SARS-CoV-2 variants. Study-wide results and caveats: Reported post-vaccination CD8+ and CD4+ T cell responses to spike showed substantial breadth. Quantification of TCR breadth and depth may have yielded underestimates of total T cell responses. Vaccine and placebo recipients had comparable breadth of non-spike TCRs.

A remark on this clone: Its antigen is still unknown.

Libraries were prepared by immunoSEQ multiplex PCR; TCRdb keeps only in-frame clonotypes and omits some of them. This table holds about 94,000 clones, 82% found once. The sequence was collected from a human donor who had recovered from COVID-19. The material was peripheral blood, obtained after recovery from COVID-19.

The chain's CDR3 is CASSLRSPQDPRPNEQFF. CDR3 sequence (DNA): TGTGCCAGCAGCTTAAGGTCCCCCCAAGATCCCCGTCCCAATGAGCAGTTCTTC. This chain connects TRBV7-3 to TRBJ2-1; D call uncertain. The germline V and J ends were trimmed by 1 base and 6 bases, with 22 bases remaining between them. The CDR3 has 18 residues. From germline, CDR1 is SGHTA and CDR2 FQGTGA.